This T cell receptor (beta chain) was observed in a study of human T cells and chemical hapten exposure. Across the whole study: How much TCR each sample yielded varied, mostly because pooled library volumes differed slightly.

This CDR3 has 16 residues. V trimming: 2 bases; J trimming: 3 bases; junction bases outside the gene matches: 4. Germline V gene data show CDR1 as MNHNY and CDR2 as SVGAGI (reference sequence). TCRdb re-derived calls from the 5' RACE reads in MiXCR, one entry per CDR3 protein. The sample holds 120,000 to 150,000 distinct CDR3 sequences, roughly 4% seen once. Study outcomes and limitations: Among TCRs, those above 1 in 1000 frequency were unaffected by DPC sensitization.

This clonotype was observed at least ten times. Its matching antigen is unknown. Before extraction, the whole blood was not fractionated, and total RNA was taken from it. The source of this sequence is a female donor in good health. The chain links TRBV6-6 to TRBJ2-1, with 10 positions matching TRBD1. The CDR3 spells CASSYGGTGDYNEQFF. In nucleotides, the CDR3 is TGTGCCAGCAGTTACGGAGGGACAGGGGACTACAATGAGCAGTTCTTC.